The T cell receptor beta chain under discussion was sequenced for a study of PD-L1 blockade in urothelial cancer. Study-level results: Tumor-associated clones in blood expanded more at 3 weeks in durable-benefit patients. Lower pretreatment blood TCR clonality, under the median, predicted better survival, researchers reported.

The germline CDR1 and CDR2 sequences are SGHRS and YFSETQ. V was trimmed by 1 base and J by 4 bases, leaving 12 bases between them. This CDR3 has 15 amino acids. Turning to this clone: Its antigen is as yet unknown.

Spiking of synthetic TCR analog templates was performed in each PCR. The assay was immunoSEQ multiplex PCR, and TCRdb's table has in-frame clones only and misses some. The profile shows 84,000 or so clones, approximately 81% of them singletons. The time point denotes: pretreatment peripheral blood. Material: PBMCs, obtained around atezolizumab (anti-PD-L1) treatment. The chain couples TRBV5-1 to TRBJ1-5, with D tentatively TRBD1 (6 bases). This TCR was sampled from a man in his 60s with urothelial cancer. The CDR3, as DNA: TGCGCCAGCAGCTTGTCTATAGGGGGTAATCAGCCCCAGCATTTT. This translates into CASSLSIGGNQPQHF.